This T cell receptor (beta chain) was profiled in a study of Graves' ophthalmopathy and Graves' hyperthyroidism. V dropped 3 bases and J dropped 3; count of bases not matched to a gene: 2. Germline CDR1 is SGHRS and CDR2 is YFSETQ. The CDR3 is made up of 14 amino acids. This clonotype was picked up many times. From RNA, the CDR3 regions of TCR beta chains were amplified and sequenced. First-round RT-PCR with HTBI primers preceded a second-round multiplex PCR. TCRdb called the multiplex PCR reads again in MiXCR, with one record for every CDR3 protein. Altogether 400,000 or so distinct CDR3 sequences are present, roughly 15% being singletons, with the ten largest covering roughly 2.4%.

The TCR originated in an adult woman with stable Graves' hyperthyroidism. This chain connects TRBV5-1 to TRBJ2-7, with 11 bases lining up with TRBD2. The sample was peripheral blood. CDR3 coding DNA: TGCGCCAGCAGCTCACTAGCGGGAGACTACGAGCAGTACTTC. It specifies CASSSLAGDYEQYF.